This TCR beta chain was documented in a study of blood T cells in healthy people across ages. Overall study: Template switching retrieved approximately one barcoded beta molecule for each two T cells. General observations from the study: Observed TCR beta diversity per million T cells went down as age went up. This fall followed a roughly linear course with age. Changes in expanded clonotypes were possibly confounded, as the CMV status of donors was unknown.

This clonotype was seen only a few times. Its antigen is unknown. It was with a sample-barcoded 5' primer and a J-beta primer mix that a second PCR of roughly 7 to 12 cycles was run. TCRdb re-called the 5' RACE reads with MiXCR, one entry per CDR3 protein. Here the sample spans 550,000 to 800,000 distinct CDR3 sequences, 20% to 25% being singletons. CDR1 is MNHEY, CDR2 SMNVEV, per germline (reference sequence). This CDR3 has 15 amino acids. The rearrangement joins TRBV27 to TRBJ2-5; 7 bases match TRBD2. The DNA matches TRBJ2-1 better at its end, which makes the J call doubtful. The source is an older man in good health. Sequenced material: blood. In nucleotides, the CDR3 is TGTGCCAGCAGTTTTGGGGCTAGCGGCTTCAATGAGCAGTTCTTC. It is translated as CASSFGASGFNEQFF.